This TCR beta chain emerged from a study of OX40 agonist ivuxolimab in advanced cancers. Study details: The treatment was a fully human IgG2 OX40 agonist, ivuxolimab. Patients receiving dose escalation had hepatocellular carcinoma, melanoma, renal cell or head and neck cancer. Study findings and constraints: Both CD4+ and CD8+ T cell populations in blood had undergone clonal expansion by week 6 at 0.1 to 3.0 mg/kg.

In the case of this clone: Its specificity is unknown.

Method: immunoSEQ multiplex PCR; TCRdb's copy keeps in-frame clones and lacks some. This table has about 79,000 clones, less than 95% appearing once. The sequence was obtained from an adult with an advanced solid tumor such as melanoma, head and neck, liver or kidney cancer. The starting material was CD4+ or CD8+ T cells sorted from blood, obtained in a trial of the OX40 agonist ivuxolimab.

CDR3 DNA sequence: TGTGCCAGCAGTGAGGGGACTAGCGCTCAAGAGACCCAGTACTTC. Translation: CASSEGTSAQETQYF. V usage is TRBV6-1 and J usage is TRBJ2-5; 10 nucleotides line up with TRBD2. CDR1 and CDR2 from the germline V gene are MNHNS and SASEGT. CDR3 length: 15 amino acids. The junction had 3 bases not matched to a gene; V was cut back by 3 bases and J by 2 bases.